This is a list of T cell receptor beta chains from one sample in a study of shared clonotypes between healthy human individuals. The method was immunoSEQ multiplex PCR; TCRdb's version includes in-frame clones alone and lacks a portion of them. The sample has 490,000 or so clones; approximately 80% are singletons. Material: PBMCs. These receptors were obtained from a woman aged 40 to 49 in good health. Some clones in this sample may be carry-over from other donors' samples. Each CDR3 is given with its conserved first and last residue. A D gene is named only where the DNA matches it firmly. Size is omitted from some rows. Given values are once, few, many or a class for expanded clones.

V	size	D	J	DNA	CDR3
TRBV13	few	-	TRBJ1-3	TGTGCCAGCAGCTTATCTCTCCGGAAACGAAGGAACAGGGATGGAAACACCATATATTTT	CASSLSLRKRRNRDGNTIYF
TRBV7-9	-	TRBD2	TRBJ2-3	TGTGCCAGCAGCTCGAATAGCGGGAGCGGTGGAGATACGCAGTATTTT	CASSSNSGSGGDTQYF
TRBV28	-	-	TRBJ2-7	TGTGCCAGCAGTTCGTGGGGGGAGGTACTCTACGAGCAGTACTTC	CASSSWGEVLYEQYF
TRBV10-1	-	-	TRBJ2-4	TGCGCCAGCAGTGAGTCGGGAGTTCCGAGCATTCAGTACTTC	CASSESGVPSIQYF
TRBV6-5	-	-	TRBJ1-5	TGTGCCAGCAGTCACCGACGCTATAGCAATCAGCCCCAGCATTTT	CASSHRRYSNQPQHF
TRBV7-2	-	-	TRBJ2-7	TGTGCCAGCAGCTTAGGGGGGACAACTTCGTGGGAGCAGTACTTC	CASSLGGTTSWEQYF
TRBV9	-	TRBD2	TRBJ2-1	TGTGCCAGCAGCGTAGTTCCTAGCGGAGCCATAAGCTCCTACAATGAGCAGTTCTTC	CASSVVPSGAISSYNEQFF
TRBV19	-	-	TRBJ2-7	TGTGCCAGTACACGGGGGCCTAGGCACGAGCAGTACTTC	CASTRGPRHEQYF
TRBV27	-	-	TRBJ2-5	TGTGCCAGCGCCGCCGGACGGCAAGAGACCCAGTACTTC	CASAAGRQETQYF
TRBV29-1	few	-	TRBJ1-1	TGCAGCGTTGATCGGTCAGATGAAGCTTTCTTT	CSVDRSDEAFF
TRBV2	-	TRBD2	TRBJ2-1	TGTGCCAGCAGTGCGGCGGGAGTCTCCTACAATGAGCAGTTCTTC	CASSAAGVSYNEQFF
TRBV19	few	TRBD2	TRBJ2-5	TGTGCCAGTAGTATGGGGCTAGCGGGAGGGCTTCGCGGAGAGACCCAGTACTTC	CASSMGLAGGLRGETQYF
TRBV18	-	TRBD2	TRBJ2-7	TGTGCCAGCTCCCTCAGCGGGAGCTACGAGCAGTACTTC	CASSLSGSYEQYF
TRBV29-1	-	TRBD2	TRBJ2-1	TGCAGCGTTTCCCTCAGGACTAGCGGGAGACCCTACAATGAGCAGTTCTTC	CSVSLRTSGRPYNEQFF
TRBV19	-	-	TRBJ2-5	TGTGCCAGTAGTCGAGGTCAGGAGACCCAGTACTTC	CASSRGQETQYF
TRBV2	few	TRBD2	TRBJ2-1	TGTGCCAGCAGTGAAGGACTAGCGGGAGGTAATGAGCAGTTCTTC	CASSEGLAGGNEQFF
TRBV5-4	few	-	TRBJ1-2	TGTGCCAGCAGCCTGGACGACTATGGCTACACCTTC	CASSLDDYGYTF
TRBV7-8	-	-	TRBJ2-7	TGTGCCAGCAGCAGGGGACTTGCCTACGAGCAGTACTTC	CASSRGLAYEQYF
TRBV19	-	TRBD1	TRBJ2-7	TGTGCCAGTAGTATAGGGACAACGGGACAGGGTTGGGAGCAGTACTTC	CASSIGTTGQGWEQYF
TRBV25-1	-	-	TRBJ2-2	TGTGCCAGCAGTGAATGGCTCGGGGAGCTGTTTTTT	CASSEWLGELFF
TRBV25-1	many	-	TRBJ1-5	TGTGCCAGCAGTGAAAGAGGGGGTGGCAATCAGCCCCAGCATTTT	CASSERGGGNQPQHF
TRBV21-1	-	-	TRBJ2-7	TGTGCCAGCAGCAAAGGGGGAGGGGCCCCCTACGAGCAGTACTTC	CASSKGGGAPYEQYF
TRBV2	many	-	TRBJ1-5	TGTGCCAGCAGTGAGCTCGTGGGGCAGCCCCAGCATTTT	CASSELVGQPQHF
TRBV11-3	-	-	TRBJ2-1	TGTGCCAGCAGCATCGGGACGAGCTCCTACAATGAGCAGTTCTTC	CASSIGTSSYNEQFF
TRBV6-1	-	TRBD2	TRBJ2-7	TGTGCCAGCAGTGGACGAGCGGGAGGGCCACCCTACGAGCAGTACTTC	CASSGRAGGPPYEQYF
TRBV5-1	once	-	TRBJ1-4	TGCGCCAGCAGCTTAGGAGGGGCTGGAGGGATTGAAAAACTGTTTTTT	CASSLGGAGGIEKLFF
TRBV13	-	-	TRBJ1-3	TGTGCCAGCAGCCGGGACGGAGGATACTCTGGAAACACCATATATTTT	CASSRDGGYSGNTIYF
TRBV19	-	-	TRBJ1-5	TGTGCCAGTAGTATAGGCTTCGGGGGGGGCAATCAGCCCCAGCATTTT	CASSIGFGGGNQPQHF
TRBV7-8	-	TRBD2	TRBJ2-7	TGTGCCAGCAGCTTAGCCGCCTCTAGCGGTACTTACGAGCAGTACTTC	CASSLAASSGTYEQYF
TRBV19	-	TRBD2	TRBJ2-7	TGTGCCAGTAGTATTACTCCAGCGGGAGTTAGCGAGCAGTACTTC	CASSITPAGVSEQYF
TRBV29-1	-	-	TRBJ2-3	TGCAGCGCAAATGGGGGGCGGGAGCGCACAGATACGCAGTATTTT	CSANGGRERTDTQYF
TRBV7-9	-	TRBD2	TRBJ2-1	TGTGCCAGCAGCTCAGGACTAGCGGGGGGCCCCTACAATGAGCAGTTCTTC	CASSSGLAGGPYNEQFF
TRBV6-5	-	-	TRBJ1-5	TGTGCCAGCAGTTACGGGCGTAGCAATCAGCCCCAGCATTTT	CASSYGRSNQPQHF
TRBV11-1	-	-	TRBJ1-4	TGTGCCAGCAGCTTGCGGCAGGGCGAAAAACTGTTTTTT	CASSLRQGEKLFF
TRBV9	-	TRBD2	TRBJ2-7	TGTGCCAGCAGCGCGGGGGCTAGCGGGTTCCACGAGCAGTACTTC	CASSAGASGFHEQYF
TRBV18	-	-	TRBJ2-6	TGTGCCAGCTCACCAGGGAGAACCTCTGGGGCCAACGTCCTGACTTTC	CASSPGRTSGANVLTF
TRBV2	-	-	TRBJ1-5	TGTGCCAGCAGCCCCATCACCGGGGCGACGCCCCAGCATTTT	CASSPITGATPQHF
TRBV28	-	-	TRBJ1-2	TGTGCCAGCATCCCCGCGGGGATTGGCTATGGCTACACCTTC	CASIPAGIGYGYTF
TRBV11-2	few	TRBD1	TRBJ2-7	TGTGCCAGCAGCCCGCTCCGGGACAGTCCCTACGAGCAGTACTTC	CASSPLRDSPYEQYF
TRBV19	-	TRBD1	TRBJ1-1	TGTGCCAGTACTTTGGGACAGGCGAACACTGAAGCTTTCTTT	CASTLGQANTEAFF
TRBV5-1	many	-	TRBJ2-7	TGCGCCAGCAGCCCCGACAACTTAGACTACGAGCAGTACTTC	CASSPDNLDYEQYF